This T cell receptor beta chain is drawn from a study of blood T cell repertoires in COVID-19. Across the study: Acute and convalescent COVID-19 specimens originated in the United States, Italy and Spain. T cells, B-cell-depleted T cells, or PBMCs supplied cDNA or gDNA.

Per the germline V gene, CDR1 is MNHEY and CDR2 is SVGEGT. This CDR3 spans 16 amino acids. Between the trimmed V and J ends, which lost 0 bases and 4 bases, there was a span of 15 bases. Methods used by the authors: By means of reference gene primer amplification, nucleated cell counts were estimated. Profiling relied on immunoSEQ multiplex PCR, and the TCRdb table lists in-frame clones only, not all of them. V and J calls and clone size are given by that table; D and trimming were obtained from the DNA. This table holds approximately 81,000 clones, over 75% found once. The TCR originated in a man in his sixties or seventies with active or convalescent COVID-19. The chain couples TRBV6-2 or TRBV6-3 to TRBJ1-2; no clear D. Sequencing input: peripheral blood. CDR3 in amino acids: CASSYSWPTIVYGYTF. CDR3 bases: TGTGCCAGCAGTTACTCCTGGCCAACCATCGTCTATGGCTACACCTTC.